The clone carrying this TCR beta chain was seen once. As yet, its antigen is unknown. Clones were sequenced by immunoSEQ multiplex PCR, and TCRdb holds only the in-frame ones, with some missing. Of about 440,000 clones in the sample, 90% were seen once. Treatment in this sample: some 19 received Ad26.COV2.S at low or high dose, single or two shots; 5 received placebo; per-sample allocation not given. Day 63 after the first injection of vaccine or placebo was the sampling time. The source of the sample is a study of Ad26.COV2.S vaccination and SARS-CoV-2 variants. At the level of the study: The donor was enrolled in the Ad26.COV2.S arm of the COV1001 trial.

Broader study findings: Greater spike-specific TCR breadth was seen in vaccine recipients than in placebo recipients.

Trimming cost V 5 bases and J 7 bases, with 21 bases left between them. CDR1 is MNHEY and CDR2 is SVGEGT in the germline V gene. The CDR3 length is 16 residues. This sample comprised peripheral blood, obtained in a trial of Ad26.COV2.S vaccine versus placebo. The chain uses TRBV6-2 or TRBV6-3 and TRBJ2-1; weak D call: TRBD1 (5 bases). The clonotype originates from a person between 18 and 65 years old who received the Ad26.COV2.S COVID-19 vaccine or a placebo. The CDR3 loop reads CASSLQGIGWSNEQFF. Here the CDR3 DNA reads TGTGCCAGCAGTCTGCAGGGAATCGGATGGTCGAATGAGCAGTTCTTC.